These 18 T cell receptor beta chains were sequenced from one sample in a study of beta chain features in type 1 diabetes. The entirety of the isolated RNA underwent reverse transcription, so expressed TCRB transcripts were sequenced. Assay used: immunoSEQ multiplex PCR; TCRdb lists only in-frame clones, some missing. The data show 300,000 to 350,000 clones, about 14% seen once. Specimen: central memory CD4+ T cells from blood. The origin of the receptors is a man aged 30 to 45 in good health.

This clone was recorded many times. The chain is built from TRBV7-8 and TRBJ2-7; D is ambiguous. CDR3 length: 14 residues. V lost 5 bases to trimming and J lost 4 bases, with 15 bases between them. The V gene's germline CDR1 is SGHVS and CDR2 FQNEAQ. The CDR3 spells CASSKRSDWYEQYV. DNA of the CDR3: TGTGCCAGCAGCAAACGCAGCGACTGGTACGAGCAGTACGTC.

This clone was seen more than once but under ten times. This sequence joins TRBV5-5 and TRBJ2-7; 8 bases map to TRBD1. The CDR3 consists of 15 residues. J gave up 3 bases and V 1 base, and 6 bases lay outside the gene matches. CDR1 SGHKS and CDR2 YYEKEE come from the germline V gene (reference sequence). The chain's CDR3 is CASSLSDRVDYEQYF. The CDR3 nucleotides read TGTGCCAGCAGCTTGTCGGACAGGGTGGACTACGAGCAGTACTTC.

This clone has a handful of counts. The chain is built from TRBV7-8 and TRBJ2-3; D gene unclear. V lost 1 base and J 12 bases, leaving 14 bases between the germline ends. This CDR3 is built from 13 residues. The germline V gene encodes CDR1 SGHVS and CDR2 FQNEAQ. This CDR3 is CASSLVMGGPQYF. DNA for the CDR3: TGTGCCAGCAGCTTAGTGATGGGTGGACCCCAGTATTTT.

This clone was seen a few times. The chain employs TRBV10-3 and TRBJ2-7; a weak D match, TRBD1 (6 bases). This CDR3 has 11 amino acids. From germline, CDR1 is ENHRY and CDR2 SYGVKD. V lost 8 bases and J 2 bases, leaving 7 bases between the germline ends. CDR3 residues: CAIRDTYEQYF. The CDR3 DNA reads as TGTGCCATCCGGGACACCTACGAGCAGTACTTC.

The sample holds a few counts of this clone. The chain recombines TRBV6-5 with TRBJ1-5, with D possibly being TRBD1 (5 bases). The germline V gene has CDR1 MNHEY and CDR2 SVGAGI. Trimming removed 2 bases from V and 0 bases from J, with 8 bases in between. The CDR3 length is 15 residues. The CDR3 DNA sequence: TGTGCCAGCAGTTACGATGGGGCTAGCAATCAGCCCCAGCATTTT. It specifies CASSYDGASNQPQHF.

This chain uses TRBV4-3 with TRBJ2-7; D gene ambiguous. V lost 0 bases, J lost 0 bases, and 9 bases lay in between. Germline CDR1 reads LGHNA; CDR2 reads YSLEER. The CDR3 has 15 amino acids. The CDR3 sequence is CASSQDRVYSYEQYV. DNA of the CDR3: TGCGCCAGCAGCCAAGATCGGGTGTACTCCTACGAGCAGTACGTC.

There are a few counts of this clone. CDR3 in DNA: TGCGCCAGCAGCTCAGGGGATAGAGAAAAACTGTTTTTT. Encoded protein: CASSSGDREKLFF. The chain employs TRBV5-1 and TRBJ1-4; TRBD1 is a possible D gene (6 bases). Germline V gene sequence: CDR1 SGHRS, CDR2 YFSETQ. CDR3 length: 13 residues. V was pared by 3 bases and J by 8 bases, with 11 bases between.

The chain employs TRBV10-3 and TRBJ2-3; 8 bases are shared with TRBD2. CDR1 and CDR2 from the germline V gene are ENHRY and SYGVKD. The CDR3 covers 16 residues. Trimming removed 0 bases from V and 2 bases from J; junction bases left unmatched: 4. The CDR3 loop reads CAISESGAGVTDTQYF. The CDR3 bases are TGTGCCATCAGTGAGTCTGGAGCGGGGGTCACAGATACGCAGTATTTT.

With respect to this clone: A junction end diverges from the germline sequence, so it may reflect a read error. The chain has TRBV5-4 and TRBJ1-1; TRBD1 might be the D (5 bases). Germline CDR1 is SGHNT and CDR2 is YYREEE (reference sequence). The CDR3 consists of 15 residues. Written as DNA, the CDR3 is TGCGCCAGCAGCCAAGTTTTGTTGGGAGGGGCTGAAGCTTTCTTT. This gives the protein CASSQVLLGGAEAFF.

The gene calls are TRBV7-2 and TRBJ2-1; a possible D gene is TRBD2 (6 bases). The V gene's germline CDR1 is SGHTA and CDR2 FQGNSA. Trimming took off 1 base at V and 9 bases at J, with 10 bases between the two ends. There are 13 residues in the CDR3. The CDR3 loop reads CASSLGMTSEQFF. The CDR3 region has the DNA TGTGCCAGCAGCTTAGGGATGACTAGTGAGCAGTTCTTC.

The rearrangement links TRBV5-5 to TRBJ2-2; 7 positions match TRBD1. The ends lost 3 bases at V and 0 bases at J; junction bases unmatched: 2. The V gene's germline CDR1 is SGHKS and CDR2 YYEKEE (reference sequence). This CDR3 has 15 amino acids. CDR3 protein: CASSSGGANTGELFF. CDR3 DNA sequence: TGTGCCAGCAGCTCAGGGGGAGCGAACACCGGGGAGCTGTTTTTT.

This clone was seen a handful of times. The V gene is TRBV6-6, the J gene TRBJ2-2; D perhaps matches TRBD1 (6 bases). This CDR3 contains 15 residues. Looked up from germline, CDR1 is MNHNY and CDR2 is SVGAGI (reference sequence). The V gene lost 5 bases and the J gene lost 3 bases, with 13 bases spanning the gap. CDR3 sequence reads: CASSRTAADTGELFF. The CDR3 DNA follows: TGTGCCAGCAGTCGGACAGCGGCCGACACCGGGGAGCTGTTTTTT.

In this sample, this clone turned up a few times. The CDR3 spells CSDTMNGASYEQYV. The CDR3 DNA follows: TGCAGCGATACTATGAATGGAGCGTCCTACGAGCAGTACGTC. The V call is TRBV29-1, the J call TRBJ2-7; D is undetermined. The CDR3 is 14 residues long. Germline V lookup: CDR1 SQVTM, CDR2 ANQGSEA. Trimming took off 7 bases at V and 1 base at J, with 17 bases between the two ends.

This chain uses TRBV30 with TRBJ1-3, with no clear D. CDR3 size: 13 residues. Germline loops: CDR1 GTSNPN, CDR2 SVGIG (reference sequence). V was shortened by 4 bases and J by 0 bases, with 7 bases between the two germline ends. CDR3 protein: CAWTAGSGNTIYF. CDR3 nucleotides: TGTGCCTGGACTGCGGGCTCTGGAAACACCATATATTTT.

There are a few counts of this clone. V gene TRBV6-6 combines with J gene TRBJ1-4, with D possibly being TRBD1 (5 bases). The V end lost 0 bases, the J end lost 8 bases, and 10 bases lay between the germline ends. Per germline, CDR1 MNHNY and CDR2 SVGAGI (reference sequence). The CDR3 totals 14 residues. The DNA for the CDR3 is TGTGCCAGCAGTTACTCCGGGGGAGGAGAAAAACTGTTTTTT. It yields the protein CASSYSGGGEKLFF.

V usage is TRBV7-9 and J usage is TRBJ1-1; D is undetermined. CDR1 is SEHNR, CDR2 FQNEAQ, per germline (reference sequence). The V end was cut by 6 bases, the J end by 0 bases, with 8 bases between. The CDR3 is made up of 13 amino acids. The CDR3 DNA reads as TGTGCCAGCAGGTATGGTGTGAACACTGAAGCTTTCTTT. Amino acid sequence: CASRYGVNTEAFF.

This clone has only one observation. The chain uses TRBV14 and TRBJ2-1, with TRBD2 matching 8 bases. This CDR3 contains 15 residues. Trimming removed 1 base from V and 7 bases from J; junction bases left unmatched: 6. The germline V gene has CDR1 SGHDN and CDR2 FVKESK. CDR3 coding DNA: TGTGCCAGCAGCCAAGTCAGCGGGAGATGGAATGAGCAGTTCTTC. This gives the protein CASSQVSGRWNEQFF.

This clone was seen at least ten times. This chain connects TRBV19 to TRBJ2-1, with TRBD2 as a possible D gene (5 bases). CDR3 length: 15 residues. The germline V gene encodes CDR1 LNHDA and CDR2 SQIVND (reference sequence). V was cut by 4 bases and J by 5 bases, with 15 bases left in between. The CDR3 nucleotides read TGTGCCAGTAGTACCGGACTTAGGTGGGACAATGAGCAGTTCTTC. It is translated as CASSTGLRWDNEQFF.